Described below is a single T cell receptor beta chain sequence and its context. In this sample, this clonotype turned up a few times. Its antigen remains undetermined. Base qualities are missing; no much larger clone stands one base away. Reading the label with the study, this specimen's treatment or condition is: allogeneic hematopoietic cell transplantation with graft depleted of TCRalphabeta T cells and CD19 B cells. The children who served as transplant recipients had been given grafts of TCRalphabeta/CD19-depleted allogeneic hematopoietic cells. The data were taken from a study of T-cell reconstitution after alpha-beta-depleted transplantation in children listed by TCRdb under 2016. As for the study more broadly: Using TCR repertoire profiling, the study followed T-cell immune reconstitution in a quantitative way in children after TCRalphabeta/CD19-depleted allogeneic hematopoietic cell transplantation.

The CDR1 and CDR2 encoded by the germline V gene (reference sequence) are LNHDA and SQIVND. At the junction V is shortened by 3 bases and J by 7 bases, with 15 bases in between. Its CDR3 holds 14 amino acids, cysteine through phenylalanine. Only the CDR3 portion is preserved as DNA: 42 bases, with reading frame beginning at the first base. The study at large found these results: The apparently early alphabetaT-cell count recovery about two months after transplant was reportedly dependent on only several hundred rapidly expanded clones derived from non-depleted graft cells. In some patients, the high TCRbeta diversity seen at day 60 was put down to recipient T cells and intrathymic progenitors that had survived conditioning. The frequencies of hyperexpanded clones fell over the following months, and after one year, T-cell counts and TCRbeta diversity were mostly attributed to newly produced T cells.

The library was obtained by PCR. The run used an Illumina HiSeq 2500. TCR libraries were prepared with molecular barcoding, using unique molecular identifiers to normalize TCRbeta repertoire quantification. Starting from the raw public reads, TCRdb applied fastp trimming at Q25, assembled clones with MiXCR and retained in-frame beta chains. Each entry is one CDR3 protein sequence, shown with its most common DNA and genes. The table for this sample lists about 110,000 distinct CDR3 sequences; about 6% of them were counted only once. Approximately 23% of the sample rests with the top ten. The clonotype was recovered from a male patient between 2 and 15 years old who had a stem cell transplant for acute lymphoblastic leukemia, so the T cells may come from the graft donor. The chain is encoded by TRBV19 joined to TRBJ1-2; D gene: possibly TRBD1, on 5 matching bases. Source: PBMCs, mostly from graft donor cells, taken 360 days after TCRalphabeta/CD19-depleted stem cell transplant. The DNA sequence is TGTGCCAGTAGTATGTCGGGACGCGGTGGTGGCTACACCTTC. Its protein is CASSMSGRGGGYTF.